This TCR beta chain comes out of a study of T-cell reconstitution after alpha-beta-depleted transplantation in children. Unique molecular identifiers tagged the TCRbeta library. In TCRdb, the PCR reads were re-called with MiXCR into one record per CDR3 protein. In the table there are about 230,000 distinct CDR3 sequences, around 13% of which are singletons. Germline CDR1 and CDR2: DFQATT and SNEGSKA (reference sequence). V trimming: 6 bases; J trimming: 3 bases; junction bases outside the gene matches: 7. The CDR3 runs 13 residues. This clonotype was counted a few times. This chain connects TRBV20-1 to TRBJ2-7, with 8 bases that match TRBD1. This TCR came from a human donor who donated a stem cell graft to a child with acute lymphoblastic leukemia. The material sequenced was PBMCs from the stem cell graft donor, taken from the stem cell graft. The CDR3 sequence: CSASYGQGYEQYF. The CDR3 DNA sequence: TGCAGTGCCAGCTACGGACAGGGCTACGAGCAGTACTTC.